This TCR beta chain comes out of a study of T cell responses to AZD1222 COVID-19 vaccine. Findings and limits, study-wide: Nearly half of spike-specific TCRs reportedly target unmutated variant regions.

Assay: immunoSEQ multiplex PCR; the TCRdb copy retains only in-frame clones and omits some. This table holds some 110,000 clones, more than 80% found once. On this clone: Its cognate antigen is unknown.

Sequenced material: peripheral blood, taken on day 0 of AZD1222 vaccination. The receptor was derived from an adult in good health.

CDR3 DNA sequence: TGTGCCAGCTCACCACGGACTAGCGGGGAAGGCGAGCAGTACTTC. Encoded protein: CASSPRTSGEGEQYF. V gene TRBV18 combines with J gene TRBJ2-7; the match to TRBD2 covers 12 bases. CDR1 is KGHSH and CDR2 is LQKENI in the germline V gene. CDR3 length equals 15 residues. V gave up 1 base and J gave up 6 bases; unmatched junction bases: 4.